This note documents a single T cell receptor (beta chain) sequence. Between the trimmed V and J ends, which lost 3 bases and 1 base, there was a span of 9 bases. Germline V gene lookup returns CDR1 GTSNPN and CDR2 SVGIG (reference sequence). The CDR3 loop spans 13 amino acids. The data were obtained in a study of blood T cell repertoires in COVID-19. Looking at the study overall: From the United States, Italy and Spain came samples of acute and convalescent COVID-19.

In the source study's methods: Estimation of nucleated cell counts relied on the amplification of reference gene primers. Assay: immunoSEQ multiplex PCR; the TCRdb copy retains only in-frame clones and omits some. D and trimming were read from the DNA, whereas the V and J calls and clone size are those reported in that table. Here the sample spans about 28,000 clones, over 75% being singletons. The source material was peripheral blood. This clonotype originated in a human donor in a cohort sampled during active COVID-19. J is TRBJ1-1 and V is TRBV30; D is uncertain. The CDR3 here is CAWSLTANTEAFF. CDR3 bases: TGTGCCTGGAGCCTCACAGCGAACACTGAAGCTTTCTTT. Full variable domain (outside the CDR3, taken from reference TRBV30 and TRBJ1-1): SQTIHQWPATLVQPVGSPLSLECTVEGTSNPNLYWYRQAAGRGLQLLFYSVGIGQISSEVPQNLSASRPQDRQFILSSKKLLLSDSGFYLCAWSLTANTEAFFGQGTRLTVV.